The 29 T cell receptor beta chains in this list originate from one sample, sequenced in a study of blood T cell repertoires in COVID-19. Method: immunoSEQ multiplex PCR; TCRdb's copy keeps in-frame clones and lacks some. The sample yields under 200,000 clones, approximately 82% seen once. The source material was PBMCs or T cells enriched from blood (not recorded which). The receptors shown here come from a man between 60 and 75 years old who had recovered from COVID-19.

This chain joins TRBV7-9 and TRBJ2-2; 8 bases are shared with TRBD2. The CDR3 covers 16 residues. The germline V gene has CDR1 SEHNR and CDR2 FQNEAQ (reference sequence). V was pared by 5 bases and J by 0 bases, with 5 bases of the junction left unmatched. The CDR3 bases are TGTGCCAGCAGCAACGGGGGGGCAGCGAACACCGGGGAGCTGTTTTTT. This encodes CASSNGGAANTGELFF. The whole variable domain, remainder taken from reference TRBV7-9 and TRBJ2-2, is DTGVSQNPRHKITKRGQNVTFRCDPISEHNRLYWYRQTLGQGPEFLTYFQNEAQLEKSRLLSDRFSAERPKGSFSTLEIQRTEQGDSAMYLCASSNGGAANTGELFFGEGSRLTVL.

This chain connects TRBV19 to TRBJ2-4; weak D call: TRBD1 (5 bases). The V end lost 3 bases, the J end lost 0 bases, and 12 bases lay between the germline ends. CDR3 size: 16 residues. CDR1 is LNHDA, CDR2 SQIVND, per germline (reference sequence). This CDR3 is CASSILAGQAKNIQYF. The CDR3 bases are TGTGCCAGTAGTATTTTGGCAGGGCAAGCCAAAAACATTCAGTACTTC.

This sequence joins TRBV18 and TRBJ2-5; 10 bases map to TRBD1. The CDR3 is made up of 15 amino acids. The ends lost 2 bases at V and 5 bases at J; junction bases unmatched: 5. Germline CDR1 reads KGHSH; CDR2 reads LQKENI. The CDR3 DNA follows: TGTGCCAGCTCACCAGAAGACAGGGGGCAGGAGACCCAGTACTTC. It translates to CASSPEDRGQETQYF.

The V gene is TRBV9, the J gene TRBJ2-3; 14 bases match TRBD2. The CDR3 is 15 amino acids. V lost 4 bases and J lost 6; bases outside the gene matches: 4. Per germline, CDR1 SGDLS and CDR2 YYNGEE. The CDR3: CASSFRTSGGDTQYF. The CDR3 bases are TGTGCCAGCAGCTTCCGGACTAGCGGGGGGGATACGCAGTATTTT.

The chain links TRBV5-1 to TRBJ1-1; 10 bases fit TRBD1. The V and J ends lost 7 bases and 2 bases, in that order; junction bases with no gene match: 5. The CDR3 has 14 residues. The germline V gene has CDR1 SGHRS and CDR2 YFSETQ. CDR3 sequence (DNA): TGCGCCAGCGGGACAGGGGCCCAAAACACTGAAGCTTTCTTT. Amino acid sequence: CASGTGAQNTEAFF. Complete variable domain (other parts from reference TRBV5-1 and TRBJ1-1): KAGVTQTPRYLIKTRGQQVTLSCSPISGHRSVSWYQQTPGQGLQFLFEYFSETQRNKGNFPGRFSGRQFSNSRSEMNVSTLELGDSALYLCASGTGAQNTEAFFGQGTRLTVV.

The V gene is TRBV7-9, the J gene TRBJ2-1; TRBD2 agrees at 8 bases. Trimming took 5 bases from V and 9 from J; bases not matched to a gene: 9. In germline, CDR1 is SEHNR, CDR2 FQNEAQ (reference sequence). The CDR3 spans 14 residues. The CDR3 bases are TGTGCCAGCAGCCCCGGGGGGGCCGTTCTTGAGCAGTTCTTC. This translates into CASSPGGAVLEQFF.

The genes are TRBV5-6 and TRBJ1-5; no firm D call. The CDR3 is made up of 14 amino acids. Trimming cost V 4 bases and J 0 bases, with 8 bases left between them. The germline V gene has CDR1 SGHDT and CDR2 YYEEEE. This CDR3 is CASSDFYSNQPQHF. The CDR3 DNA reads TGTGCCAGCAGCGACTTTTATAGCAATCAGCCCCAGCATTTT.

The chain employs TRBV27 and TRBJ1-2; D is possibly TRBD1 (5 bases). The CDR3 is made up of 14 amino acids. The germline V gene encodes CDR1 MNHEY and CDR2 SMNVEV (reference sequence). V dropped 7 bases and J dropped 4 bases, with 16 bases sitting between them. CDR3 protein: CASKFLGQSYGYTF. In DNA form, the CDR3 reads TGTGCCAGCAAGTTCCTGGGGCAATCCTATGGCTACACCTTC.

Comment on this clone: The sample contains more than one DNA sequence encoding this CDR3. The chain couples TRBV7-2 to TRBJ2-7, with 7 bases fitting TRBD1. The CDR3 runs 14 residues. Germline V CDR1 and CDR2: SGHTA, FQGNSA. V lost 1 base to trimming and J lost 3 bases; unmatched junction nucleotides: 3. The CDR3 nucleotides read TGTGCCAGCAGCTTAGGGCGACAGGGCTACGAGCAGTACTTC. Protein sequence: CASSLGRQGYEQYF.

The chain recombines TRBV6-5 with TRBJ1-5; D may be TRBD1 (5 bases). V was clipped by 6 bases and J by 4 bases, with 16 bases between them. The V gene's germline CDR1 is MNHEY and CDR2 SVGAGI. This CDR3 has 15 amino acids. CDR3 nucleotide sequence: TGTGCCAGCAGACCCTCAGGCTCAGGGAATCAGCCCCAGCATTTT. Translating it yields CASRPSGSGNQPQHF.

The chain combines TRBV4-1 with TRBJ2-4, with TRBD1 matching over 7 bases. Germline V lookup: CDR1 MGHRA, CDR2 YSYEKL. Trimming cost V 4 bases and J 5 bases; bases outside gene matches: 8. The CDR3 contains 15 residues. CDR3 region: CASSLTGTAENIQYF. DNA of the CDR3: TGCGCCAGCAGCCTAACCGGGACAGCTGAAAACATTCAGTACTTC.

This clone was recorded a few times. V is TRBV6-4 and J is TRBJ2-2; possible D gene TRBD1, 5 bases. In germline, CDR1 is MRHNA, CDR2 SNTAGT. CDR3 length equals 15 residues. The germline V and J ends were trimmed by 4 bases and 2 bases, with 11 bases remaining between them. Here the CDR3 reads CASSALGHNTGELFF. The CDR3 nucleotides are TGTGCCAGCAGTGCATTAGGACACAACACCGGGGAGCTGTTTTTT.

The chain is built from TRBV4-2 and TRBJ2-3, with 7 bases fitting TRBD2. Germline CDR1 reads LGHNA; CDR2 reads YNFKEQ. V lost 0 bases to trimming and J lost 4 bases; unmatched junction nucleotides: 16. The CDR3 loop spans 19 amino acids. The CDR3 spells CASSQDKASGGGLADTQYF. The CDR3 DNA follows: TGTGCCAGCAGCCAAGATAAGGCTAGCGGAGGCGGGTTGGCAGATACGCAGTATTTT.

This chain joins TRBV7-9 and TRBJ1-5; D is possibly TRBD1 (5 bases). The V end was cut by 5 bases, the J end by 5 bases, with 19 bases between. The CDR3 covers 16 residues. Germline values: CDR1 SEHNR, CDR2 FQNEAQ (reference sequence). Here the CDR3 DNA reads TGTGCCAGCAGCCCCGAGGTGGCAGGGTCGGATCAGCCCCAGCATTTT. Its protein product is CASSPEVAGSDQPQHF.

The V call is TRBV18, the J call TRBJ2-1, with D unclear. This CDR3 is built from 16 residues. Trimming left V 3 bases short and J 5 bases short, with 17 bases between. Germline V gene lookup returns CDR1 KGHSH and CDR2 LQKENI. CDR3 protein: CASSPPAVRVHNEQFF. CDR3 in DNA: TGTGCCAGCTCACCTCCGGCGGTACGCGTCCACAATGAGCAGTTCTTC.

The J gene is TRBJ2-1, the V gene TRBV4-1; D gene uncertain. Germline V gene data show CDR1 as MGHRA and CDR2 as YSYEKL. With 4 bases removed from V and 5 bases from J, the gap between germline ends came to 9 bases. The CDR3 contains 13 residues. This chain's CDR3 is CASSPGVDNEQFF. The DNA of the CDR3 is TGCGCCAGCAGCCCCGGAGTGGACAATGAGCAGTTCTTC.

J is TRBJ2-1 and V is TRBV5-1; weak D call: TRBD1 (7 bases). CDR1 is SGHRS and CDR2 is YFSETQ in the germline V gene. The CDR3 has 15 residues. The ends were cut back, 2 bases at V and 7 bases at J, with 16 bases in the middle. Here the CDR3 DNA reads TGCGCCAGCAGCTTTGGAGGGGGCACCCTTAATGAGCAGTTCTTC. Its protein is CASSFGGGTLNEQFF.

For the CDR3, the DNA is TGTGCCAGCAGCCGCGAAAAGAGGGATACGCAGTATTTT. It is translated as CASSREKRDTQYF. This rearrangement joins TRBV6-5 to TRBJ2-3; the D is unclear. V was trimmed by 6 bases and J by 6 bases, leaving 13 bases between them. This CDR3 is 13 amino acids long. CDR1 is MNHEY, CDR2 SVGAGI, per germline.

The rearrangement uses TRBV11-2 and TRBJ2-3, with D uncertain. Trimming cost V 4 bases and J 0 bases, with 8 bases left between them. Germline V gene lookup returns CDR1 SGHAT and CDR2 FQNNGV. The CDR3 is 14 residues long. CDR3 bases: TGTGCCAGCAGCTCCCTAATTAGCACAGATACGCAGTATTTT. It specifies CASSSLISTDTQYF.

V usage is TRBV27 and J usage is TRBJ2-1; D possibly corresponds to TRBD2 (6 bases). V dropped 8 bases and J dropped 4 bases, with 24 bases sitting between them. This CDR3 comprises 17 residues. The germline V gene encodes CDR1 MNHEY and CDR2 SMNVEV (reference sequence). DNA of the CDR3: TGTGCCAGCGCCCAAGGGAGACGACTAGACCTATACAATGAGCAGTTCTTC. Its translation is CASAQGRRLDLYNEQFF.

The J gene is TRBJ2-2, the V gene TRBV9; 13 bases fit TRBD2. The germline CDR1 and CDR2 sequences are SGDLS and YYNGEE. This CDR3 contains 18 residues. The ends lost 2 bases at V and 0 bases at J; junction bases unmatched: 4. In DNA, the CDR3 is TGTGCCAGCAGCGTTACTAGCGGGGGGGCGGCGAACACCGGGGAGCTGTTTTTT. Translating gives CASSVTSGGAANTGELFF.

Note on this clone: Sequence at one end of the junction differs from germline and may be a read error. This chain uses TRBV7-3 with TRBJ2-7; a weak D match, TRBD2 (7 bases). From germline, CDR1 is SGHTA and CDR2 FQGTGA. The length of the CDR3 is 15 residues. This chain's CDR3 is CASSFTGGASHEQYF. The CDR3 DNA is TGTGCCAGCAGCTTTACTGGGGGGGCCTCCCACGAGCAGTACTTC.

V gene TRBV19 combines with J gene TRBJ2-6; tentatively, D is TRBD1 (6 bases). V was pared by 7 bases and J by 0 bases, with 10 bases between. Germline V gene lookup returns CDR1 LNHDA and CDR2 SQIVND (reference sequence). The CDR3 spans 15 residues. DNA for the CDR3: TGTGCCAGTACCCCCAGGGGCTCTGGGGCCAACGTCCTGACTTTC. This codes for CASTPRGSGANVLTF.

This clone was found once. J is TRBJ2-2 and V is TRBV9; 7 bases line up with TRBD2. The germline CDR1 and CDR2 sequences are SGDLS and YYNGEE. V gave up 4 bases and J gave up 0 bases; unmatched junction bases: 6. The CDR3 contains 16 residues. CDR3 bases: TGTGCCAGCAGCCGGGGGGTTCGGTCGAACACCGGGGAGCTGTTTTTT. Its translation: CASSRGVRSNTGELFF.

This CDR3 reads CASSVRSGSSGELFF. The CDR3 region has the DNA TGTGCCAGCAGCGTACGGAGCGGGAGTTCTGGGGAGCTGTTTTTT. The rearrangement links TRBV9 to TRBJ2-2; 8 bases map to TRBD2. Germline V gene lookup returns CDR1 SGDLS and CDR2 YYNGEE. There are 15 residues in the CDR3. J gave up 8 bases and V 1 base, and 7 bases lay outside the gene matches.

The chain joins TRBV9 to TRBJ2-1; D gene unclear. The CDR3 contains 16 residues. V lost 0 bases and J lost 6, with 16 bases in between. The V gene's germline CDR1 is SGDLS and CDR2 YYNGEE. The CDR3 region is CASSVGAKTPGNEQFF. CDR3 in DNA: TGTGCCAGCAGCGTAGGTGCGAAGACGCCGGGCAATGAGCAGTTCTTC. The full variable domain, in which reference TRBV9 and TRBJ2-1 provide the parts outside the CDR3, is DSGVTQTPKHLITATGQRVTLRCSPRSGDLSVYWYQQSLDQGLQFLIQYYNGEERAKGNILERFSAQQFPDLHSELNLSSLELGDSALYFCASSVGAKTPGNEQFFGPGTRLTVL.

This CDR3 reads CASSHPGLGSYEQYF. CDR3 coding DNA: TGTGCCAGCAGCCACCCGGGACTAGGCTCCTACGAGCAGTACTTC. The genes are TRBV3-1 (or the pseudogene TRBV3-2) and TRBJ2-7, with TRBD2 identical over 8 bases. CDR1 is LGHDT and CDR2 is YNNKEL in the germline V gene (reference sequence). J gave up 0 bases and V 3 bases, and 4 bases lay outside the gene matches. CDR3 size: 15 residues.

The V gene is TRBV6-5, the J gene TRBJ2-7, with D possibly being TRBD1 (7 bases). The CDR3 has 15 residues. Trimming stripped 2 bases from V and 2 bases from J, with 13 bases between. From germline, CDR1 is MNHEY and CDR2 SVGAGI. This CDR3 is CASSYGQGGAYEQYF. CDR3 nucleotides: TGTGCCAGCAGTTACGGGCAGGGGGGCGCCTACGAGCAGTACTTC.

V is TRBV18 and J is TRBJ1-4; weak D call: TRBD1 (5 bases). The germline V and J ends were trimmed by 3 bases and 2 bases, with 19 bases remaining between them. Germline CDR1 reads KGHSH; CDR2 reads LQKENI. CDR3 length: 18 residues. The CDR3 sequence: CASSPLRPAGLTNEKLFF. Written as DNA, the CDR3 is TGTGCCAGCTCACCCCTTCGTCCGGCGGGACTGACTAATGAAAAACTGTTTTTT.